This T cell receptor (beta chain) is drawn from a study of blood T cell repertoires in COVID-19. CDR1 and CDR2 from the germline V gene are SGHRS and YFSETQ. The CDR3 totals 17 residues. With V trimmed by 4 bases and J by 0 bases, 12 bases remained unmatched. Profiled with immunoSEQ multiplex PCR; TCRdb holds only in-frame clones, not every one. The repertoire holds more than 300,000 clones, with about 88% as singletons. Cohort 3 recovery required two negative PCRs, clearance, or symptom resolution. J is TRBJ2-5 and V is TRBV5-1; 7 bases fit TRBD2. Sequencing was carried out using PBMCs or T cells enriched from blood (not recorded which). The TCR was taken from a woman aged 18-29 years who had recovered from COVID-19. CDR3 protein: CASSRNRLASYQETQYF. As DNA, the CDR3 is TGCGCCAGCAGCCGGAATCGACTAGCAAGTTACCAAGAGACCCAGTACTTC. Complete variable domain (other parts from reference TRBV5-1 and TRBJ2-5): KAGVTQTPRYLIKTRGQQVTLSCSPISGHRSVSWYQQTPGQGLQFLFEYFSETQRNKGNFPGRFSGRQFSNSRSEMNVSTLELGDSALYLCASSRNRLASYQETQYFGPGTRLLVL.